What follows is one T cell receptor (beta chain) and its context. V lost 1 base and J lost 5; bases outside the gene matches: 20. The CDR3 covers 19 residues. Germline assignment: CDR1 SGHRS and CDR2 YFSETQ. The sample is drawn from a study of technical replicates of blood from a handful of donors. The protocol was immunoSEQ multiplex PCR, while the TCRdb copy is restricted to in-frame clones and leaves out a portion. The sample carries more than 75,000 clones, 85% to 95% recorded once. The V gene is TRBV5-1, the J gene TRBJ2-5; 7 positions agree with TRBD2. Sequencing was done on a sample of T cells isolated from PBMCs. The TCR comes from a human donor in good health. CDR3 coding DNA: TGCGCCAGCAGCTTGAGTGCCGGGGAGGGCTATGGGCAAAGTGAGACCCAGTACTTC. It codes for CASSLSAGEGYGQSETQYF.